One and the same sample provided the 18 T cell receptor beta chains below, sequenced in a study of human T cells and chemical hapten exposure. TCRdb analysed the RACE reads with MiXCR anew, one entry per CDR3 protein. The sample includes fewer than 200,000 distinct CDR3 sequences, around 22% of them seen just once. Described time point: patch test 1, 2 weeks after DPC sensitization. Treatment reported: therapeutic diphenylcyclopropenone sensitization with weekly scalp DPC. The sequenced sample was whole blood, obtained in connection with sensitization to the hapten diphenylcyclopropenone (DPC). The source is a woman aged 45 to 65 with alopecia areata. Some clones in this sample may be carry-over from other donors' samples.

The chain uses TRBV7-9 and TRBJ1-1; D is undetermined. Between the trimmed V and J ends, which lost 2 bases and 6 bases, there was a span of 7 bases. Germline V gene sequence: CDR1 SEHNR, CDR2 FQNEAQ (reference sequence). The CDR3 totals 12 residues. CDR3 bases: TGTGCCAGCAGCTTACGTAGCGCTGAAGCTTTCTTT. Protein sequence: CASSLRSAEAFF.

The CDR3 DNA follows: TGTGCCAGCAGCCCCAACCGGGGGTCCGACACTGAAGCTTTCTTT. This gives the protein CASSPNRGSDTEAFF. The chain links TRBV7-9 to TRBJ1-1; TRBD1 might be the D (5 bases). The germline V and J ends were trimmed by 5 bases and 3 bases, with 16 bases remaining between them. Germline V gives CDR1 SEHNR, CDR2 FQNEAQ (reference sequence). There are 15 residues in the CDR3.

V is TRBV19 and J is TRBJ2-3, with D tentatively TRBD2 (6 bases). Germline values: CDR1 LNHDA, CDR2 SQIVND (reference sequence). CDR3 length equals 18 residues. The V and J ends lost 0 bases and 0 bases respectively, with 16 bases between them. The CDR3 loop is CASSIDGPASASTDTQYF. The CDR3 coding sequence is TGTGCCAGTAGTATAGATGGGCCGGCTAGCGCTAGCACAGATACGCAGTATTTT.

The V gene is TRBV12-3 or TRBV12-4, the J gene TRBJ2-7, with no clear D. There are 14 residues in the CDR3. Trimming removed 4 bases at V and 0 bases at J, with 10 bases between. CDR3 region: CASSSERISYEQYF. CDR3 nucleotides: TGTGCCAGCAGTTCTGAGAGAATCTCCTACGAGCAGTACTTC.

The chain recombines TRBV9 with TRBJ2-2, with a tentative D call TRBD1 (6 bases). Deletions cut 3 bases from V and 3 bases from J, with 12 bases between. CDR1 is SGDLS, CDR2 YYNGEE, per germline. This CDR3 has 15 residues. CDR3 DNA sequence: TGTGCCAGCAGCGCAACAGGGACACACACCGGGGAGCTGTTTTTT. This codes for CASSATGTHTGELFF.

This clonotype came up a few times. This chain joins TRBV12-5 and TRBJ2-3; 12 positions match TRBD2. V was clipped by 7 bases and J by 1 base; unmatched bases: 3. The CDR3 loop spans 15 amino acids. The V gene's germline CDR1 is LGHNT and CDR2 FRNRAP. CDR3 loop: CASARTSGGTDTQYF. As DNA, the CDR3 is TGTGCTAGTGCCCGGACTAGCGGGGGCACAGATACGCAGTATTTT.

This clonotype was observed a handful of times. The rearrangement uses TRBV18 and TRBJ2-5; D not resolved. V lost 2 bases to trimming and J lost 0 bases, with 13 bases between them. CDR1 and CDR2 from the germline V gene are KGHSH and LQKENI. The CDR3 loop spans 16 amino acids. The chain's CDR3 is CASSPRIASNQETQYF. CDR3 bases: TGTGCCAGCTCACCAAGAATAGCAAGCAACCAAGAGACCCAGTACTTC. The complete variable domain, with remaining parts taken from reference TRBV18 and TRBJ2-5, reads NAGVMQNPRHLVRRRGQEARLRCSPMKGHSHVYWYRQLPEEGLKFMVYLQKENIIDESGMPKERFSAEFPKEGPSILRIQQVVRGDSAAYFCASSPRIASNQETQYFGPGTRLLVL.

The rearrangement uses TRBV7-9 and TRBJ2-7; 7 positions agree with TRBD2. The CDR3 extends over 16 amino acids. Germline V gene lookup returns CDR1 SEHNR and CDR2 FQNEAQ (reference sequence). V dropped 4 bases and J dropped 5; count of bases not matched to a gene: 14. DNA for the CDR3: TGTGCCAGCAGCTGGCACGGTGCGGGAGACTTCGACGAGCAGTACTTC. Translating gives CASSWHGAGDFDEQYF.

The chain employs TRBV20-1 and TRBJ2-7; no definite D call. The CDR3 is 13 amino acids. V was pared by 5 bases and J by 2 bases, with 13 bases between. The germline V gene has CDR1 DFQATT and CDR2 SNEGSKA (reference sequence). CDR3 residues: CSADRGMPYEQYF. The CDR3 DNA follows: TGCAGTGCTGATCGAGGTATGCCCTACGAGCAGTACTTC.

The rearrangement uses TRBV12-3 or TRBV12-4 and TRBJ1-2; 9 bases are a match to TRBD1. The CDR3 is 13 residues long. After removal of 5 bases from V and 8 bases from J, the junction contained 6 bases not matched to a gene. The DNA of the CDR3 is TGTGCCAGCAGTCCAACAGGGGGCGGAGGCTACACCTTC. This sequence encodes CASSPTGGGGYTF.

This rearrangement joins TRBV12-3 or TRBV12-4 to TRBJ2-7; D is tentatively TRBD1 or TRBD2 (6 bases each). V was clipped by 3 bases and J by 6 bases, with 12 bases between them. The CDR3 sequence is 13 residues long. The CDR3 DNA is TGTGCCAGCAGTTTGCTGGGGGGCGGCGAGCAGTACTTC. Translated: CASSLLGGGEQYF.

The V gene is TRBV3-1, the J gene TRBJ2-7; 12 nucleotides agree with TRBD1. Looked up from germline, CDR1 is LGHDT and CDR2 is YNNKEL (reference sequence). The CDR3 has 16 amino acids. V trimming: 4 bases; J trimming: 0 bases; junction bases outside the gene matches: 4. The CDR3, as DNA: TGTGCCAGCAGCCCGGGACAGGGGGCCTACTCCTACGAGCAGTACTTC. It is translated as CASSPGQGAYSYEQYF.

This chain joins TRBV5-1 and TRBJ2-2; the match to TRBD1 covers 9 bases. Germline-derived CDR1 and CDR2 are SGHRS and YFSETQ. This CDR3 is built from 17 residues. The trim removed 0 bases at V and 0 bases at J, leaving 3 bases unmatched. For the CDR3, the DNA is TGCGCCAGCAGCTTGGCCGGACAGGGGACGAACACCGGGGAGCTGTTTTTT. Translation: CASSLAGQGTNTGELFF.

This clonotype showed up many times. The chain carries TRBV20-1 and TRBJ2-3; 7 bases are a match to TRBD2. Per germline, CDR1 DFQATT and CDR2 SNEGSKA (reference sequence). There are 13 residues in the CDR3. Losses at the gene ends were 5 bases for V and 2 bases for J; bases not matched to a gene: 4. CDR3 coding DNA: TGCAGTGCTCAGAGCGGGGCCACAGATACGCAGTATTTT. Amino acids: CSAQSGATDTQYF.

This clonotype turned up a few times. The genes are TRBV5-1 and TRBJ2-3; D possibly corresponds to TRBD1 (6 bases). CDR1 and CDR2 (germline): SGHRS, YFSETQ. V lost 2 bases and J lost 0, with 10 bases in between. The CDR3 has 15 residues. The CDR3 sequence: CASSFSTGSTDTQYF. The CDR3 DNA sequence: TGCGCCAGCAGCTTCTCAACAGGGAGCACAGATACGCAGTATTTT.

This chain links TRBV29-1 with TRBJ2-5; weak D call: TRBD2 (5 bases). Trimming stripped 8 bases from V and 2 bases from J, with 15 bases between. Looked up from germline, CDR1 is SQVTM and CDR2 is ANQGSEA. The CDR3 totals 13 residues. CDR3 sequence reads: CSLTWTGQETQYF. CDR3 in DNA: TGCAGCCTCACCTGGACGGGGCAAGAGACCCAGTACTTC.

The V and J genes are TRBV11-1 and TRBJ2-1; D unresolved. The germline V and J ends were trimmed by 0 bases and 0 bases, with 12 bases remaining between them. Germline V gene lookup returns CDR1 SGHAT and CDR2 FQDESV (reference sequence). CDR3 size: 17 residues. CDR3 nucleotide sequence: TGTGCCAGCAGCTTAGCGCAGGTCCTCACCTCCTACAATGAGCAGTTCTTC. Protein: CASSLAQVLTSYNEQFF.

The genes are TRBV7-2 and TRBJ1-4; 8 bases match TRBD1. J was trimmed by 2 bases and V by 3 bases; bases with no gene match: 2. CDR1 and CDR2 (germline): SGHTA, FQGNSA. This CDR3 comprises 15 residues. The CDR3 sequence is CASSFRQGTNEKLFF. The CDR3 nucleotides are TGTGCCAGCAGCTTTCGACAGGGGACTAATGAAAAACTGTTTTTT.